A single sample is the source of the 23 T cell receptor beta chains below, sequenced in a study of blood T cell repertoires in COVID-19 (dated by TCRdb to 2020 to 2022). Library preparation was by the immunoSEQ multiplex PCR assay. TCRdb mirrors the immuneACCESS table, restricted to in-frame sequences. Some clones are absent from its copies; in checked studies, under half trace to an unresolved V gene, and the reason for the others is unknown. This sample gives over 200,000 clones in total; about 89% of them show up just once. The ten largest clones take up 2.3% of the sample. Material for sequencing was peripheral blood. Receptors were obtained from a woman aged 50 to 60 with acute or convalescent COVID-19.

The chain combines TRBV24-1 with TRBJ2-2, with TRBD1 identical over 9 bases. The CDR3 sequence is 16 residues long. J was trimmed by 2 bases and V by 4 bases; bases with no gene match: 4. Germline V lookup: CDR1 KGHDR, CDR2 SFDVKD. The CDR3 loop reads CATSDLDRGNTGELFF. DNA of the CDR3: TGTGCCACCAGTGACTTGGACAGGGGTAACACCGGGGAGCTGTTTTTT.

V usage is TRBV7-2 and J usage is TRBJ2-7; unclear D gene. V shed 5 bases and J shed 0 bases, with 14 bases lying between them. CDR3 size: 15 residues. The V gene's germline CDR1 is SGHTA and CDR2 FQGNSA. The DNA of the CDR3 is TGTGCCAGCAGCCTCTCTGTGGTACTCTCCTACGAGCAGTACTTC. It codes for CASSLSVVLSYEQYF.

This clone showed up just a few times. The chain carries TRBV2 and TRBJ2-7; D unclear. The CDR3 consists of 11 residues. CDR1 is SNHLY and CDR2 is FYNNEI in the germline V gene. Trimming removed 2 bases at V and 5 bases at J, with 4 bases between. The CDR3 region has the DNA TGTGCCAGCAGTGAATATAACGAGCAGTACTTC. Translated: CASSEYNEQYF.

The rearrangement joins TRBV5-1 to TRBJ2-1; 9 bases are a match to TRBD1. Germline V gene sequence: CDR1 SGHRS, CDR2 YFSETQ. Unmatched junction bases numbered 3, after V lost 5 bases and J lost 0 bases. The CDR3 has 15 amino acids. The CDR3 bases are TGCGCCAGCAGTCAACAGGGGGCCTCCTACAATGAGCAGTTCTTC. The encoded protein is CASSQQGASYNEQFF.

This clone was picked up one time. The V and J genes are TRBV28 and TRBJ2-3; TRBD2 matches 14 bases. The length of the CDR3 is 18 residues. Per germline, CDR1 MDHEN and CDR2 SYDVKM. V dropped 6 bases and J dropped 3; count of bases not matched to a gene: 11. The CDR3 bases are TGTGCCAGCAGACGTACCGGGACTAGCGGGAGAGGGACAGATACGCAGTATTTT. Protein sequence: CASRRTGTSGRGTDTQYF. Based on the CDR3 plus reference TRBV28 and TRBJ2-3, the full variable domain is DVKVTQSSRYLVKRTGEKVFLECVQDMDHENMFWYRQDPGLGLRLIYFSYDVKMKEKGDIPEGYSVSREKKERFSLILESASTNQTSMYLCASRRTGTSGRGTDTQYFGPGTRLTVL.

J is TRBJ1-1 and V is TRBV29-1, with D possibly TRBD1 on 5 matching bases. Germline assignment: CDR1 SQVTM and CDR2 ANQGSEA. The CDR3 has 16 residues. V was pared by 3 bases and J by 0 bases, with 17 bases between. DNA of the CDR3: TGCAGCGTTGATTTGAATAGGGGCGGTCTGAACACTGAAGCTTTCTTT. The encoded protein is CSVDLNRGGLNTEAFF. Filled out from reference TRBV29-1 and TRBJ1-1, the complete variable domain reads SAVISQKPSRDICQRGTSLTIQCQVDSQVTMMFWYRQQPGQSLTLIATANQGSEATYESGFVIDKFPISRPNLTFSTLTVSNMSPEDSSIYLCSVDLNRGGLNTEAFFGQGTRLTVV.

The sample holds a few counts of this clone. The CDR3 sequence is CASSQEQDNSPLHF. DNA for the CDR3: TGCGCCAGCAGCCAAGAGCAGGATAATTCACCCCTCCACTTT. This chain links TRBV4-3 with TRBJ1-6; D gene uncertain. Germline V gives CDR1 LGHNA, CDR2 YSLEER. V lost 0 bases and J lost 5, with 5 bases in between. The CDR3 extends over 14 amino acids.

This chain links TRBV4-1 with TRBJ2-7, with TRBD2 matching over 7 bases. CDR1 MGHRA and CDR2 YSYEKL come from the germline V gene. This CDR3 is built from 15 residues. The ends lost 4 bases at V and 6 bases at J; junction bases unmatched: 12. DNA for the CDR3: TGCGCCAGCAGCCGCGTACCGGGACTACTCTCCGAGCAGTACTTC. This encodes CASSRVPGLLSEQYF.

The chain is built from TRBV5-1 and TRBJ1-1; 7 nucleotides line up with TRBD1. The J segment lost 7 bases and the V segment lost 4 bases, leaving 7 bases of the junction unmatched. The CDR3 loop spans 13 amino acids. Germline CDR1 reads SGHRS; CDR2 reads YFSETQ. The chain's CDR3 is CASSPGGGLEAFF. CDR3 DNA: TGCGCCAGCAGCCCGGGAGGGGGCCTTGAAGCTTTCTTT.

The genes are TRBV5-1 and TRBJ2-1, with 8 bases identical to TRBD1. The junction had 14 bases not matched to a gene; V was cut back by 3 bases and J by 6 bases. This CDR3 spans 17 amino acids. The germline V gene encodes CDR1 SGHRS and CDR2 YFSETQ. This chain's CDR3 is CASSWSFTGGRTNEQFF. CDR3 nucleotide sequence: TGCGCCAGCAGCTGGTCTTTCACAGGGGGTAGGACCAATGAGCAGTTCTTC.

The chain combines TRBV7-8 with TRBJ1-1, with 10 nucleotides matching TRBD1. From germline, CDR1 is SGHVS and CDR2 FQNEAQ. J gave up 3 bases and V 5 bases, and 15 bases lay outside the gene matches. This CDR3 spans 18 amino acids. The CDR3 coding sequence is TGTGCCAGCAGCCTAAGGGGGGGGACAGGGGATTTGGACACTGAAGCTTTCTTT. This encodes CASSLRGGTGDLDTEAFF.

This clone has just a few counts. The genes are TRBV9 and TRBJ1-3; D may be TRBD1 (5 bases). Trimming removed 3 bases from V and 4 bases from J, with 14 bases in between. CDR1 SGDLS and CDR2 YYNGEE come from the germline V gene. This CDR3 comprises 15 residues. The CDR3 nucleotides are TGTGCCAGCAGCGCTTATGGGACTGACGGAAACACCATATATTTT. This gives the protein CASSAYGTDGNTIYF.

This sequence joins TRBV18 and TRBJ2-7; 8 bases match TRBD2. This CDR3 is 13 amino acids long. V trimming: 5 bases; J trimming: 7 bases; junction bases outside the gene matches: 7. Germline CDR1 KGHSH, CDR2 LQKENI. The CDR3 loop reads CASSWGLEGEQYF. In nucleotides, the CDR3 is TGTGCCAGCTCATGGGGACTAGAGGGAGAGCAGTACTTC.

The CDR3 DNA reads as TGTGCCAGCAGGCTACAGGGGAGTGGGAATCAGCCCCAGCATTTT. As protein: CASRLQGSGNQPQHF. The chain has TRBV28 and TRBJ1-5; TRBD1 aligns across 7 bases. With 6 bases clipped from V and 4 bases from J, the junction kept 9 bases outside the gene matches. Germline loops: CDR1 MDHEN, CDR2 SYDVKM. There are 15 residues in the CDR3.

This chain joins TRBV7-2 and TRBJ1-1; D may be TRBD1 (6 bases). The CDR3 spans 13 residues. Germline CDR1 is SGHTA and CDR2 is FQGNSA. V lost 5 bases and J lost 4, with 11 bases in between. CDR3 region: CASSPGVFTEAFF. In DNA, the CDR3 is TGTGCCAGCAGCCCAGGGGTGTTCACTGAAGCTTTCTTT. The variable domain in full, with the rest retrieved from reference TRBV7-2 and TRBJ1-1, is GAGVSQSPSNKVTEKGKDVELRCDPISGHTALYWYRQSLGQGLEFLIYFQGNSAPDKSGLPSDRFSAERTGGSVSTLTIQRTQQEDSAVYLCASSPGVFTEAFFGQGTRLTVV.

The chain couples TRBV19 to TRBJ1-1; D uncertain. Per germline, CDR1 LNHDA and CDR2 SQIVND (reference sequence). The CDR3 sequence is 14 residues long. V lost 5 bases, J lost 13 bases, and 23 bases lay in between. CDR3 region: CASSVLAGKAVGFF. In DNA, the CDR3 is TGTGCCAGTAGTGTCCTCGCGGGGAAGGCTGTGGGTTTCTTT. Based on the CDR3 plus reference TRBV19 and TRBJ1-1, the full variable domain is DGGITQSPKYLFRKEGQNVTLSCEQNLNHDAMYWYRQDPGQGLRLIYYSQIVNDFQKGDIAEGYSVSREKKESFPLTVTSAQKNPTAFYLCASSVLAGKAVGFFGQGTRLTVV.

The chain has TRBV7-2 and TRBJ2-7; D may be TRBD2 (6 bases). The CDR3 has 16 residues. Trimming pared 1 base from V and 6 bases from J, leaving 19 bases between. Germline V gene lookup returns CDR1 SGHTA and CDR2 FQGNSA. The CDR3 region is CASSLGAWGSSVEQYF. The CDR3, as DNA: TGTGCCAGCAGCTTAGGGGCCTGGGGGTCTAGCGTCGAGCAGTACTTC.

The chain employs TRBV28 and TRBJ1-3; weak D call: TRBD1 (5 bases). Germline V gene sequence: CDR1 MDHEN, CDR2 SYDVKM. The CDR3 contains 14 residues. With 2 bases removed from V and 4 bases from J, the gap between germline ends came to 9 bases. Here the CDR3 DNA reads TGTGCCAGCAGTTTAAGTGGGGGGGGAAACACCATATATTTT. Encoded protein: CASSLSGGGNTIYF.

This chain uses TRBV11-1 with TRBJ1-2, with 7 positions matching TRBD1. The V gene's germline CDR1 is SGHAT and CDR2 FQDESV (reference sequence). The CDR3 covers 15 residues. Germline trimming cut 4 bases from V and 0 bases from J; bases unmatched to any gene: 5. The CDR3 reads CASSWGQTANYGYTF. The CDR3 bases are TGTGCCAGCAGCTGGGGACAGACAGCTAACTATGGCTACACCTTC. The whole variable domain, remainder taken from reference TRBV11-1 and TRBJ1-2, is EAEVAQSPRYKITEKSQAVAFWCDPISGHATLYWYRQILGQGPELLVQFQDESVVDDSQLPKDRFSAERLKGVDSTLKIQPAELGDSAMYLCASSWGQTANYGYTFGSGTRLTVV.

This chain uses TRBV3-1 (or the pseudogene TRBV3-2) with TRBJ1-1; 8 bases line up with TRBD1. Germline V gene lookup returns CDR1 LGHDT and CDR2 YNNKEL (reference sequence). The CDR3 is 14 amino acids. Losses at the gene ends were 3 bases for V and 4 bases for J; bases not matched to a gene: 4. The CDR3 nucleotides read TGTGCCAGCAGCCATACGACAGGGGTCACTGAAGCTTTCTTT. Its protein is CASSHTTGVTEAFF.

This clone has a handful of counts. The V and J genes are TRBV5-1 and TRBJ2-7; perhaps TRBD1 as D (5 bases). This CDR3 is built from 14 residues. Trimming took off 1 base at V and 1 base at J, with 9 bases between the two ends. Germline CDR1 SGHRS, CDR2 YFSETQ. The CDR3, as DNA: TGCGCCAGCAGCTTGACAGGAGCTTCCTACGAGCAGTACTTC. Translating it yields CASSLTGASYEQYF.

The rearrangement uses TRBV4-1 and TRBJ1-2; possible D gene TRBD1, 5 bases. This CDR3 has 15 amino acids. The V gene's germline CDR1 is MGHRA and CDR2 YSYEKL. The V end was cut by 0 bases, the J end by 6 bases, with 14 bases between. Here the CDR3 DNA reads TGCGCCAGCAGCCAAGAGGGGCAGGGCGATCATGGCTACACCTTC. Translating gives CASSQEGQGDHGYTF.

V and J are TRBV19 and TRBJ2-6; 7 nucleotides align to TRBD1. CDR1 and CDR2 from the germline V gene are LNHDA and SQIVND (reference sequence). The V segment lost 6 bases and the J segment 0 bases; nucleotides outside the gene matches: 11. The CDR3 consists of 18 residues. CDR3 coding DNA: TGTGCCAGTAGCCTCTTAGGACAGGCCACCTCTGGGGCCAACGTCCTGACTTTC. It translates to CASSLLGQATSGANVLTF.